This T cell receptor (beta chain) is from a study of blood T cell repertoires in COVID-19. The CDR3 extends over 14 amino acids. Germline loops: CDR1 MDHEN, CDR2 SYDVKM. Trimming removed 7 bases from V and 1 base from J, with 11 bases in between. Assay: immunoSEQ multiplex PCR; the TCRdb copy retains only in-frame clones and omits some. The sample has around 130,000 clones; around 80% are singletons. Sequencing was performed on peripheral blood. V usage is TRBV28 and J usage is TRBJ1-5; possibly TRBD1 for D (5 bases). The clonotype was recovered from a man in his 60s with active or convalescent COVID-19. The CDR3, as DNA: TGTGCCAGCAAGACGGGGGTAAGCAATCAGCCCCAGCATTTT. It codes for CASKTGVSNQPQHF.